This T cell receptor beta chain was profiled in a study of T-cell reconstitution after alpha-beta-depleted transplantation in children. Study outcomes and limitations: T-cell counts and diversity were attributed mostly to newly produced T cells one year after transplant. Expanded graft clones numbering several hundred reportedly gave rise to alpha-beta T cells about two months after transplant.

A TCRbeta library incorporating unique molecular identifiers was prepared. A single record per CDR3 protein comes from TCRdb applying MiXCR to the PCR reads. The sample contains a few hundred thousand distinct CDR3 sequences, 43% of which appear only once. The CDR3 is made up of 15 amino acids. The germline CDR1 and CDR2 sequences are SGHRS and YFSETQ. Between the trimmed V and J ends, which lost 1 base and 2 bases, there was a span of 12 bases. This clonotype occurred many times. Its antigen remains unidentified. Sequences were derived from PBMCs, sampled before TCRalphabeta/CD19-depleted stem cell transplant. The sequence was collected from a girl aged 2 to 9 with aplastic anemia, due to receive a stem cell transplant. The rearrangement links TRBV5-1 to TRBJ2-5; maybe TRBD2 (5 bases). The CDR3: CASSLTGNDQETQYF. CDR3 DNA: TGCGCCAGCAGCTTGACCGGGAATGATCAAGAGACCCAGTACTTC.